This T cell receptor (beta chain) was identified in a study of T cell responses to AZD1222 COVID-19 vaccine. Comment on this clone: The antigen is undetermined.

V lost 4 bases and J 6 bases, leaving 7 bases between the germline ends. This CDR3 region has 12 residues. Profiling relied on immunoSEQ multiplex PCR, and the TCRdb table lists in-frame clones only, not all of them. The table has 130,000 or so clones, roughly nine tenths seen once. Broader study findings: After the peak T cell response, and only then, were repertoires sampled.

The source was peripheral blood, collected on day 0 of AZD1222 vaccination. This TCR derives from an adult in good health. V usage is TRBV12-3 or TRBV12-4 and J usage is TRBJ2-1; TRBD2 might be the D (5 bases). CDR3 protein: CASSWEINEQFF. CDR3 sequence (DNA): TGTGCCAGCAGTTGGGAGATCAATGAGCAGTTCTTC.